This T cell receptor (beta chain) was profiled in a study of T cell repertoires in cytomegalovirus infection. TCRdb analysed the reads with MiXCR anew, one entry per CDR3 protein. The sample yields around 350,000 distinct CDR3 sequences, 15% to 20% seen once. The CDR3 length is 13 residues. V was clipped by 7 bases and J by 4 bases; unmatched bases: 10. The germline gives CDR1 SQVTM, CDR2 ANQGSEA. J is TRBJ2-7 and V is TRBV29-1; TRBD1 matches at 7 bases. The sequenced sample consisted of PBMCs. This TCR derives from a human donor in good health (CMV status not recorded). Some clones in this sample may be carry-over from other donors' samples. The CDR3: CSARGQLPYEQYF. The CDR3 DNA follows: TGCAGCGCCCGGGGACAGTTACCTTACGAGCAGTACTTC.